The 17 T cell receptor beta chains below come from one sample, sequenced in a study of blood T cell repertoires in COVID-19 (dated by TCRdb to 2020 to 2022). Library prep was done by the immunoSEQ multiplex PCR assay. The table was pulled from immuneACCESS by TCRdb, which kept in-frame rearrangements only. Such tables lose some clones; where checked, under half of the loss comes from unresolved V genes, and the rest has no known cause. This sample comprises under 250,000 clones, about 83% of them detected only once. The ten largest clones capture more than 6.5% of the sample. Sequenced sample: peripheral blood. These receptor sequences come from a man in his forties with active or convalescent COVID-19.

This clone came up a few times. This chain joins TRBV6-5 and TRBJ2-7; 8 positions match TRBD1. Germline V gives CDR1 MNHEY, CDR2 SVGAGI. The CDR3 runs 13 residues. With 7 bases clipped from V and 6 bases from J, the junction kept 8 bases outside the gene matches. CDR3 protein: CASTASRGREQYF. CDR3 DNA sequence: TGTGCCAGCACAGCTTCCAGGGGGCGCGAGCAGTACTTC.

This clone appeared a single time. This chain uses TRBV12-5 with TRBJ2-2; tentative D call: TRBD1 (6 bases). CDR1 and CDR2 (germline): LGHNT, FRNRAP. Trimming took 0 bases from V and 6 from J, leaving 14 bases between them. The CDR3 covers 16 residues. CDR3: CASGLVIARGSGELFF. CDR3 bases: TGTGCTAGTGGTTTGGTGATTGCTAGGGGGTCCGGGGAGCTGTTTTTT.

The chain couples TRBV3-1 (or the pseudogene TRBV3-2) to TRBJ1-1; D gene ambiguous. This CDR3 contains 14 residues. V gave up 0 bases and J gave up 5 bases, with 10 bases separating them. CDR1 is LGHDT, CDR2 YNNKEL, per germline (reference sequence). The CDR3 loop reads CASSQEGRRTEAFF. In DNA, the CDR3 is TGTGCCAGCAGCCAAGAGGGTCGGAGGACTGAAGCTTTCTTT.

The CDR3 nucleotides are TGCGCCAGCAGCCAAGGTCGTACTTTCAATGAGCAGTTCTTC. Its protein is CASSQGRTFNEQFF. The chain links TRBV4-1 to TRBJ2-1; no firm D call. Deletions cut 1 base from V and 6 bases from J, with 10 bases between. This CDR3 region has 14 residues. Germline CDR1 reads MGHRA; CDR2 reads YSYEKL.

V usage is TRBV19 and J usage is TRBJ2-7; 8 positions agree with TRBD1. The junction had 17 bases not matched to a gene; V was cut back by 7 bases and J by 6 bases. In germline, CDR1 is LNHDA, CDR2 SQIVND (reference sequence). CDR3 length: 16 residues. The CDR3 DNA is TGTGCCAGTACCCCGCACTGGACAGGGTTAAGCTCCGAGCAGTACTTC. Encoded protein: CASTPHWTGLSSEQYF.

This rearrangement joins TRBV18 to TRBJ1-1, with TRBD1 as a possible D gene (5 bases). The CDR3 runs 13 residues. The V end was cut by 3 bases, the J end by 8 bases, with 13 bases between. CDR1 and CDR2 (germline): KGHSH, LQKENI. The CDR3 region has the DNA TGTGCCAGCTCACCTGGGGGGTTTGCGGAAGCTTTCTTT. Its protein is CASSPGGFAEAFF.

This clone was recorded only once. V and J are TRBV12-3 or TRBV12-4 and TRBJ1-2; 7 bases map to TRBD1. J was trimmed by 8 bases and V by 6 bases; bases with no gene match: 3. This CDR3 contains 11 residues. The CDR3 coding sequence is TGTGCCAGCAGGGCGACAGGGGGCTACACCTTC. Its translation: CASRATGGYTF.

The chain joins TRBV24-1 to TRBJ2-2; TRBD2 matches at 9 bases. V trimming: 3 bases; J trimming: 6 bases; junction bases outside the gene matches: 7. Germline CDR1 and CDR2: KGHDR and SFDVKD. This CDR3 comprises 16 residues. Written as DNA, the CDR3 is TGTGCCACCAGTGATCCCGGGACTAGCAGGGCCGGGGAGCTGTTTTTT. It codes for CATSDPGTSRAGELFF.

V usage is TRBV30 and J usage is TRBJ1-1; the D gene is possibly TRBD1 (5 bases). The V end lost 5 bases, the J end lost 4 bases, and 11 bases lay between the germline ends. This CDR3 contains 12 residues. Germline V lookup: CDR1 GTSNPN, CDR2 SVGIG (reference sequence). Here the CDR3 reads CAWGLGGTEAFF. CDR3 nucleotide sequence: TGTGCCTGGGGGCTCGGGGGCACTGAAGCTTTCTTT. The complete variable domain, with remaining parts taken from reference TRBV30 and TRBJ1-1, reads SQTIHQWPATLVQPVGSPLSLECTVEGTSNPNLYWYRQAAGRGLQLLFYSVGIGQISSEVPQNLSASRPQDRQFILSSKKLLLSDSGFYLCAWGLGGTEAFFGQGTRLTVV.

This chain links TRBV6-2 or TRBV6-3 with TRBJ1-2; TRBD1 aligns across 9 bases. The germline CDR1 and CDR2 sequences are MNHEY and SVGEGT. J lost 7 bases, V lost 5 bases, and 11 bases had no gene match. There are 15 residues in the CDR3. CDR3 sequence: CASSTRTGALSGYTF. In nucleotides, the CDR3 is TGTGCCAGCAGTACCCGGACAGGGGCTTTGAGTGGCTACACCTTC.

DNA of the CDR3: TGTGCCAGCAGCCAAGATCTGGGGACAGGGATGGGCGAGCAGTACTTC. This codes for CASSQDLGTGMGEQYF. The gene calls are TRBV4-2 and TRBJ2-7; TRBD1 agrees at 9 bases. This CDR3 has 16 residues. V gave up 0 bases and J gave up 6 bases; unmatched junction bases: 9. Germline V gene lookup returns CDR1 LGHNA and CDR2 YNFKEQ.

The chain recombines TRBV11-2 with TRBJ2-7; 7 nucleotides align to TRBD1. Trimming cost V 5 bases and J 3 bases; bases outside gene matches: 7. The germline V gene encodes CDR1 SGHAT and CDR2 FQNNGV. The CDR3 covers 14 residues. CDR3 sequence reads: CASSPQGTDYEQYF. Here the CDR3 DNA reads TGTGCCAGCAGCCCCCAGGGGACAGACTACGAGCAGTACTTC.

The CDR3 protein is CATSDGQGGEKLFF. As DNA, the CDR3 is TGTGCCACCAGTGATGGACAGGGAGGAGAAAAACTGTTTTTT. This chain connects TRBV24-1 to TRBJ1-4; 8 bases fit TRBD1. CDR3 length: 14 amino acids. Germline CDR1 KGHDR, CDR2 SFDVKD. V dropped 3 bases and J dropped 8; count of bases not matched to a gene: 4.

This clone was seen only a few times. This chain joins TRBV10-3 and TRBJ2-2; D is uncertain. V lost 10 bases and J 1 base, leaving 7 bases between the germline ends. Germline CDR1 and CDR2: ENHRY and SYGVKD. The CDR3 spans 12 residues. The DNA for the CDR3 is TGTGCCACCCGCGGGAACACCGGGGAGCTGTTTTTT. Translation gives CATRGNTGELFF.

The V and J genes are TRBV13 and TRBJ1-2; 7 nucleotides agree with TRBD1. CDR3 size: 15 residues. The V and J ends lost 5 bases and 12 bases, in that order; junction bases with no gene match: 18. Germline V gives CDR1 PRHDT, CDR2 FYEKMQ (reference sequence). The CDR3 region is CASSPRTGGVGGNTF. The CDR3 coding sequence is TGTGCCAGCAGCCCACGGACAGGCGGCGTTGGGGGTAACACCTTC.

In regard to this clone: Within the sample, other DNA sequences also encode this same CDR3. The chain has TRBV4-2 and TRBJ2-1; TRBD2 matches 7 bases. The V segment lost 0 bases and the J segment 6 bases; nucleotides outside the gene matches: 5. The CDR3 totals 15 residues. CDR1 is LGHNA, CDR2 YNFKEQ, per germline. CDR3 sequence reads: CASSQEGPGGNEQFF. The CDR3 DNA sequence: TGTGCCAGCAGCCAAGAGGGTCCGGGGGGCAATGAGCAGTTCTTC.

This chain joins TRBV6-6 and TRBJ1-5, with TRBD1 matching 10 bases. Per germline, CDR1 MNHNY and CDR2 SVGAGI (reference sequence). The CDR3 loop spans 17 amino acids. V lost 5 bases, J lost 3 bases, and 10 bases stayed unmatched. The CDR3 bases are TGTGCCAGCAGTCCCGGGACAGGGGAGGGGGACAATCAGCCCCAGCATTTT. Amino acid sequence: CASSPGTGEGDNQPQHF.